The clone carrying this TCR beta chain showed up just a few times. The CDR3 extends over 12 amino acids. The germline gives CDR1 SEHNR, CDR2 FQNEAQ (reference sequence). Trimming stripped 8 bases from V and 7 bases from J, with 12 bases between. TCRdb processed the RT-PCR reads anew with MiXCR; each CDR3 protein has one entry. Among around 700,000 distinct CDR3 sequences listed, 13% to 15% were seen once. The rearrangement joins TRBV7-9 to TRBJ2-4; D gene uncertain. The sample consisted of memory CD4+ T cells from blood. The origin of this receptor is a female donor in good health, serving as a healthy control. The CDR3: CASAPAENIQYF. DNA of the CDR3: TGTGCCAGCGCCCCGGCGGAGAACATTCAGTACTTC.